Listed below are T cell receptor beta chains from one sample, sequenced in a study of blood T cells in healthy people across ages. A single record per CDR3 protein comes from TCRdb applying MiXCR to the 5' RACE reads. The top ten clones hold 20% to 25% of a sample with about 730,000 distinct CDR3 sequences, roughly 47% of them seen once. What was sequenced was blood. These receptors were collected from a woman aged 60-75 years in good health. Each CDR3 is given with its conserved first and last residue. Each record gives: J gene, clone size, D gene, V gene, CDR3 DNA, CDR3 protein. A D gene is named only where the DNA matches it firmly. Expanded clones are given a class, and other clones once, few, many or no size at all.

>TRBJ1-1|.|.|TRBV6-6
TGTGCCAGCAGTTACAGGCAGGTGGACACTGAAGCTTTCTTT
CASSYRQVDTEAFF
>TRBJ2-3|.|.|TRBV7-3
TGTGCCAGCAGCCCGTCGGGACCAGCAGGGGATACGCAGTATTTT
CASSPSGPAGDTQYF
>TRBJ2-7|many|TRBD1|TRBV29-1
TGCAGCGTTGGGACAGGGGTCGGATGGGAGCAGTACTTC
CSVGTGVGWEQYF
>TRBJ2-7|.|TRBD2|TRBV5-5
TGTGCCAGCAGCTTGGGACTAGCGGGAAATTACAATGAGCAGTACTTC
CASSLGLAGNYNEQYF
>TRBJ2-3|.|.|TRBV7-6
TGTGCCAGCAACTTCCGGGACTGGAACACAGATACGCAGTATTTT
CASNFRDWNTDTQYF
>TRBJ2-5|.|.|TRBV30
TGTGCCTGGAGTGCCCTACAGTGGGGCAACCAAGAGACCCAGTACTTC
CAWSALQWGNQETQYF
>TRBJ2-1|few|.|TRBV12-5
TGTGCTAGTGGTTTAGTTAGGAATGAGCAGTTCTTC
CASGLVRNEQFF
>TRBJ1-1|.|.|TRBV3-1
TGTGCCAGCAGGGGGGGTGGGATGAACACTGAAGCTTTCTTT
CASRGGGMNTEAFF
>TRBJ2-2|.|TRBD1|TRBV5-1
TGCGCCAGCAGCTTCGGACAGGGGGCGAACACCGGGGAGCTGTTTTTT
CASSFGQGANTGELFF
>TRBJ2-1|.|TRBD2|TRBV12-3/TRBV12-4
TGTGCCAGCAGTTTAGCGGGAGGGCCAGTAGGGTACAATGAGCAGTTCTTC
CASSLAGGPVGYNEQFF
>TRBJ1-5|few|TRBD1|TRBV28
TGTGCCAGCAGTTTAGGACAGGGGGTTCCGCAGCCCCAGCATTTT
CASSLGQGVPQPQHF
>TRBJ2-5|.|.|TRBV27
TGTGCCAGCAGGGGGCTTAACCGGGACGCCAAGCAAGAGACCCAGTACTTC
CASRGLNRDAKQETQYF
>TRBJ2-7|.|.|TRBV20-1
TGCAGTGTCCCGAAGGGGAAAATCCACGAGCAGTACTTC
CSVPKGKIHEQYF
>TRBJ2-1|many|.|TRBV6-5
TGTGCCAGCAGCCGTCAGGGCGATGAGCAGTTCTTC
CASSRQGDEQFF
>TRBJ2-1|few|TRBD2|TRBV6-2/TRBV6-3
TGTGCCAGCAGTTCCCTCCGAGCGGGGGGGTACAATGAGCAGTTCTTC
CASSSLRAGGYNEQFF
>TRBJ2-7|.|.|TRBV10-3
TGTGCCTCTGGACAGATATCCTACGAGCAGTACTTC
CASGQISYEQYF
>TRBJ1-2|.|.|TRBV5-1
TGCGCCAGCAGCTTGGGTTTCGACGCGACGGGGGGCTACACCTTC
CASSLGFDATGGYTF
>TRBJ2-3|.|.|TRBV20-1
TGCAGTGCTAGAGATCAGGGACTCACAGATACGCAGTATTTT
CSARDQGLTDTQYF
>TRBJ2-3|.|.|TRBV7-2
TGTGTCAGCAGCTTAGGCCAGGGAACAGATACGCAGTATTTT
CVSSLGQGTDTQYF
>TRBJ2-3|.|.|TRBV20-1
TGCAGTGCTAGAGCCGTGGGGCCAGATACGCAGTATTTT
CSARAVGPDTQYF
>TRBJ1-2|.|.|TRBV20-1
TGCAGTGCCATTAGGGGATCCGATGGCTACACCTTC
CSAIRGSDGYTF
>TRBJ2-3|.|TRBD2|TRBV7-9
TGTGCCAGCAGAAAGACTAGCGGGGGGGCTTCAGATACGCAGTATTTT
CASRKTSGGASDTQYF